The clone carrying this T cell receptor (beta chain) was seen only once. In the source study's methods: Estimation of nucleated cell counts was performed using reference gene primer amplification. Measured with immunoSEQ multiplex PCR; TCRdb has only the in-frame clones, and not every one. For V, J and clone size, that table is used; D and trimming come from the DNA. This table holds over 200,000 clones, roughly 87% found once. This sample was taken from a study of blood T cell repertoires in COVID-19. Study information: Acute and convalescent COVID-19 samples came from the United States, Italy and Spain. Nucleic acid was either cDNA or gDNA, and it came from T cells, B-cell-depleted T cells, or PBMCs.

Germline CDR1 reads SNHLY; CDR2 reads FYNNEI. V was trimmed by 6 bases and J by 10 bases, leaving 19 bases between them. The CDR3 runs 14 residues. V usage is TRBV2 and J usage is TRBJ1-3; D is perhaps TRBD1 (6 bases). Specimen: peripheral blood. This clonotype was sampled from a man aged 35 to 55 with active or convalescent COVID-19. CDR3 coding DNA: TGTGCCAGCAGCGACCGGACAGCCGGTAAAACCATATATTTT. Amino acids: CASSDRTAGKTIYF.